The entry that follows covers one T cell receptor beta chain sequence. Its cognate antigen is unknown. The germline gives CDR1 LNHDA, CDR2 SQIVND (reference sequence). V lost 10 bases, J lost 3 bases, and 10 bases stayed unmatched. The CDR3 runs 14 residues. Assay: immunoSEQ multiplex PCR; the TCRdb copy retains only in-frame clones and omits some. The top ten clones hold roughly 10% of a sample with 160,000 or so clones, about nine tenths of them seen once. The data originate from a study of T cell responses to AZD1222 COVID-19 vaccine. The study's findings and limits: Just six AZD1222 recipients were seropositive at baseline. Sampling that yielded the repertoires occurred only after the peak T cell response. Dominant at 160-218 and 743-854, vaccine-associated CD4 TCRs also spanned spike.

Second-dose intervals of approximately 4 or approximately 12 weeks were pooled. The chain combines TRBV19 with TRBJ2-5; 8 nucleotides match TRBD1. Sequencing used peripheral blood, obtained 28 days after the second AZD1222 dose. This TCR was recovered from an adult who received the AZD1222 COVID-19 vaccine. The CDR3 sequence: CATSPTGGKETQYF. CDR3 bases: TGTGCCACTTCCCCAACAGGGGGGAAAGAGACCCAGTACTTC. Full variable domain (outside the CDR3, taken from reference TRBV19 and TRBJ2-5): DGGITQSPKYLFRKEGQNVTLSCEQNLNHDAMYWYRQDPGQGLRLIYYSQIVNDFQKGDIAEGYSVSREKKESFPLTVTSAQKNPTAFYLCATSPTGGKETQYFGPGTRLLVL.